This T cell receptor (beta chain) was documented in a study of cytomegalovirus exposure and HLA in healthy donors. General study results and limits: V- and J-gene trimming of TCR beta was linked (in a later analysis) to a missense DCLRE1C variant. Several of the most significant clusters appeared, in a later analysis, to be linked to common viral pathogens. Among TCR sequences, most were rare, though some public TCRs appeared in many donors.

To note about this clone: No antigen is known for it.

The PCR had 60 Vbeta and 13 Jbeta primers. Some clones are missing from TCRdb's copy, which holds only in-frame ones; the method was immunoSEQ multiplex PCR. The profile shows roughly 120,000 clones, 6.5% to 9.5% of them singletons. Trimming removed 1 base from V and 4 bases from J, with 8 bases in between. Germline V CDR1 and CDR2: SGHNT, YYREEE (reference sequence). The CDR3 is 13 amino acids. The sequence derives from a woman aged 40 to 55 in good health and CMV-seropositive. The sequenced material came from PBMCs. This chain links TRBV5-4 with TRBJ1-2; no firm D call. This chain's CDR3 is CASSLLGSYGYTF. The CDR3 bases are TGTGCCAGCAGCTTGTTGGGCAGCTATGGCTACACCTTC. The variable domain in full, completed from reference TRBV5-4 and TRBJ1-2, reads ETGVTQSPTHLIKTRGQQVTLRCSSQSGHNTVSWYQQALGQGPQFIFQYYREEENGRGNFPPRFSGLQFPNYSSELNVNALELDDSALYLCASSLLGSYGYTFGSGTRLTVV.